This entry describes one T cell receptor (beta chain). Antigen unknown. All patients reached thyroid surgery having received no treatment beforehand. The data originate from a study of metastatic and nonmetastatic thyroid tumors. Study background: Samples came from malignant and benign thyroid patients, and repertoires were compared across blood and tumor or nodule tissue.

TCRdb re-called the PCR reads via MiXCR. There are 5,500 to 8,000 clones in the sample; 31% occur only once, and about 21% lies in the top ten. The study's findings and limits: Reported TCR beta diversity, measured in blood and tumor, was significantly higher for malignant thyroid tumors than for benign nodules.

V was shortened by 1 base and J by 1 base, with 5 bases between the two germline ends. Germline V gene lookup returns CDR1 SGHNT and CDR2 YENEEA. This CDR3 comprises 15 residues. The receptor was isolated from a female donor with papillary thyroid cancer or a benign thyroid nodule (not recorded which). Some clones in this sample may be carry-over from other donors' samples. The sample taken for sequencing was tumor tissue. The rearrangement uses TRBV11-3 and TRBJ2-6; no clear D gene. The CDR3 spells CASSLGFSGANVLTF. The CDR3 DNA reads TGTGCCAGCAGCTTAGGATTTTCTGGGGCCAACGTCCTGACTTTC.